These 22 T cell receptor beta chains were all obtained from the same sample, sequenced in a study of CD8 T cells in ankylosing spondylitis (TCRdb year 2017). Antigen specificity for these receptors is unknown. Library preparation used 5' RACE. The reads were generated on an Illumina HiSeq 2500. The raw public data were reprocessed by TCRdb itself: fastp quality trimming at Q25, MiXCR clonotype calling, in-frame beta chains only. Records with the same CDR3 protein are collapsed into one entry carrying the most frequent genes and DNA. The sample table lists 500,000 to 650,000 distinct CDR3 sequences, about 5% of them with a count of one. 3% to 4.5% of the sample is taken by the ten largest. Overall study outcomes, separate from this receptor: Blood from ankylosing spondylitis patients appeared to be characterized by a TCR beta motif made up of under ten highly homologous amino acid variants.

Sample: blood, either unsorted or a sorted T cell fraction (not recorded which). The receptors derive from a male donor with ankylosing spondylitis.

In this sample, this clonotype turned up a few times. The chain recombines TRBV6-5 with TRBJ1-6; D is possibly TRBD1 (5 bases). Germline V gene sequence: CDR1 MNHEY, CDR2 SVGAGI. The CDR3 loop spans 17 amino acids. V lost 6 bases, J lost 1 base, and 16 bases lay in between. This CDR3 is CASSYLGRGSYNSPLHF. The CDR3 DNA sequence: TGTGCCAGCAGCTACCTGGGTAGGGGATCCTATAATTCACCCCTCCACTTT.

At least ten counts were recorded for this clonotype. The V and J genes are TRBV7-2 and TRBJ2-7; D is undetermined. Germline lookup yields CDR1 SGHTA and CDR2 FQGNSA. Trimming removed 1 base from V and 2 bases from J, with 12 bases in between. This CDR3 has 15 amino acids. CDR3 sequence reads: CASSLVMHATYEQYF. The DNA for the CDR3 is TGTGCCAGCAGCTTAGTCATGCATGCAACCTACGAGCAGTACTTC.

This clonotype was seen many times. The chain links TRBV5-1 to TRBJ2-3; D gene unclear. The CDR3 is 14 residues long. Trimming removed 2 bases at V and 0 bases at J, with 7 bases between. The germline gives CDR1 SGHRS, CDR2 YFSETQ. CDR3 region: CASSFGRSTDTQYF. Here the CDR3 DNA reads TGCGCCAGCAGCTTCGGTCGGAGCACAGATACGCAGTATTTT.

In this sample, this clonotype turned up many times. The CDR3 DNA sequence: TGCGCCAGCAGCTTCCGGGACAGGGGATCGGGGAACACTGAAGCTTTCTTT. It is translated as CASSFRDRGSGNTEAFF. The rearrangement links TRBV5-1 to TRBJ1-1; 10 bases line up with TRBD1. The germline V gene encodes CDR1 SGHRS and CDR2 YFSETQ. V gave up 2 bases and J gave up 1 base; unmatched junction bases: 8. This CDR3 spans 17 amino acids.

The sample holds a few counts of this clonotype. The CDR3 reads CASSLVAGAVLGEQYF. CDR3 bases: TGTGCCAGCAGCTTGGTCGCGGGAGCCGTCCTGGGCGAGCAGTACTTC. The chain carries TRBV5-5 and TRBJ2-7; 7 bases fit TRBD2. Losses at the gene ends were 0 bases for V and 6 bases for J; bases not matched to a gene: 12. Germline loops: CDR1 SGHKS, CDR2 YYEKEE (reference sequence). The CDR3 extends over 16 amino acids.

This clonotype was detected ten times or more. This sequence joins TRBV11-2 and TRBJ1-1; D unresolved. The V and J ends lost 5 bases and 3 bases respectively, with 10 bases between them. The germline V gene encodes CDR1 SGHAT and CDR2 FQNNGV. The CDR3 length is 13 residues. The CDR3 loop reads CASSPPPDTEAFF. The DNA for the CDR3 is TGTGCCAGCAGCCCCCCACCTGACACTGAAGCTTTCTTT.

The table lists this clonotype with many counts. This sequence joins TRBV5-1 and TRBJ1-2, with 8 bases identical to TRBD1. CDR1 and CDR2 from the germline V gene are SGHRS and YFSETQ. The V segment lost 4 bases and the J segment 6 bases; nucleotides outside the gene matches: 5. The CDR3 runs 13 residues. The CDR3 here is CASSPGQVDGYTF. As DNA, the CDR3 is TGCGCCAGCAGCCCGGGACAGGTCGATGGCTACACCTTC.

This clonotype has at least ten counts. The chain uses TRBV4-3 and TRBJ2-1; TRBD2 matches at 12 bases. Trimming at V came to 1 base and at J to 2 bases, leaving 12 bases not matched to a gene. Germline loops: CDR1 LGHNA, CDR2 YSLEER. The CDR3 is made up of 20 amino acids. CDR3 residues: CASSQGLRLAGGGAYNEQFF. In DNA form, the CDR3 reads TGCGCCAGCAGCCAAGGTCTGCGGCTAGCGGGAGGGGGTGCCTACAATGAGCAGTTCTTC.

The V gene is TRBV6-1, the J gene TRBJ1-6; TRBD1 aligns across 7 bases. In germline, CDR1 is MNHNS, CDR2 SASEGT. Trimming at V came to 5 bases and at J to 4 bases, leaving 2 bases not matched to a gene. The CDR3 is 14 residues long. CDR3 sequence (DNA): TGTGCCAGCAGTATGACAGGGTATAATTCACCCCTCCACTTT. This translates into CASSMTGYNSPLHF.

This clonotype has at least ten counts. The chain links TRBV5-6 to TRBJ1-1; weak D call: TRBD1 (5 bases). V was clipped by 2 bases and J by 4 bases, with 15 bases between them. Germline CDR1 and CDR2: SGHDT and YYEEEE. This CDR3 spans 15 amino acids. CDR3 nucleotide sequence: TGTGCCAGCAGCTTCCCTATAAATGGGGGCACTGAAGCTTTCTTT. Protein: CASSFPINGGTEAFF.

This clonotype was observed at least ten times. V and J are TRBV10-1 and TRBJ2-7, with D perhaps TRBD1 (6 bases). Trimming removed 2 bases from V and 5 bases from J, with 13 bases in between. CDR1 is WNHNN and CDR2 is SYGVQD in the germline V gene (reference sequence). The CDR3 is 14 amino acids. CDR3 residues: CASSENRVTDEQYF. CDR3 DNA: TGCGCCAGCAGTGAGAACAGGGTTACCGACGAGCAGTACTTC.

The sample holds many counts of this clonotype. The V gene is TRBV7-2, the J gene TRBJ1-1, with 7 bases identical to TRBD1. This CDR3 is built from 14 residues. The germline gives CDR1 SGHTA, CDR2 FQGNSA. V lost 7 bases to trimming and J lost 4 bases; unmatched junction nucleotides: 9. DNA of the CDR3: TGTGCCAGCACGTCGACAGGGAGTAGCACTGAAGCTTTCTTT. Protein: CASTSTGSSTEAFF.

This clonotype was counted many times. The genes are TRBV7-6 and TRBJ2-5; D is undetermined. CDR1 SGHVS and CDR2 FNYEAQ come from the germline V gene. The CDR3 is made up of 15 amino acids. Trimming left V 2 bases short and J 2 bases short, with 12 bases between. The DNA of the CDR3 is TGTGCCAGCAGCTTATTATTTAGGAGTCAAGAGACCCAGTACTTC. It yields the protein CASSLLFRSQETQYF.

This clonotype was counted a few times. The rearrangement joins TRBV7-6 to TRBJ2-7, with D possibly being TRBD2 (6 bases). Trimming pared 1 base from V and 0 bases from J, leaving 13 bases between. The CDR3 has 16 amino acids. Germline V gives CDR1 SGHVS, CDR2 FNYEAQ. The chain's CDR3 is CASSLGFAGSSYEQYF. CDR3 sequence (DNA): TGTGCCAGCAGCTTAGGGTTCGCCGGGAGCTCCTACGAGCAGTACTTC.

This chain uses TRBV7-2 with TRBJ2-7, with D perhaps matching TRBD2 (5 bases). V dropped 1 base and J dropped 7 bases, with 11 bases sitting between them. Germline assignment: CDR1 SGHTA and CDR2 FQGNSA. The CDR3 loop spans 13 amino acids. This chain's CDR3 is CASSLGSTGEQYF. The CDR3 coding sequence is TGTGCCAGCAGCTTAGGATCGACGGGAGAGCAGTACTTC.

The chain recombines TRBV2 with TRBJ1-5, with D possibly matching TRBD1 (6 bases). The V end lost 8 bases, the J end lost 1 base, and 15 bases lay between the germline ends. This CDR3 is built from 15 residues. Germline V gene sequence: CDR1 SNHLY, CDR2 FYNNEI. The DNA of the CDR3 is TGTGCCAGCTCACAGGGCCTTATCAGCAATCAGCCCCAGCATTTT. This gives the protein CASSQGLISNQPQHF.

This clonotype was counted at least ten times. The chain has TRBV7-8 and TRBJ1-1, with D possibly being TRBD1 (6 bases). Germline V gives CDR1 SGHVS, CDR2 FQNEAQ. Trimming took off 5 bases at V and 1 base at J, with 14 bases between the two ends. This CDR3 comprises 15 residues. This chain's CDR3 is CASSPMDSRNTEAFF. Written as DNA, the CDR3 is TGTGCCAGCAGCCCTATGGACAGTCGGAACACTGAAGCTTTCTTT.

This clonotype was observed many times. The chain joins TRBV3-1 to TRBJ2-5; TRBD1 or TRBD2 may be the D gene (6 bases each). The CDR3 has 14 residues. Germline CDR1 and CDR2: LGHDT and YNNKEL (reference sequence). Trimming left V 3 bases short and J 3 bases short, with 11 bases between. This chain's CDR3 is CASSQTGGEETQYF. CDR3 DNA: TGTGCCAGCAGCCAGACAGGAGGGGAAGAGACCCAGTACTTC.

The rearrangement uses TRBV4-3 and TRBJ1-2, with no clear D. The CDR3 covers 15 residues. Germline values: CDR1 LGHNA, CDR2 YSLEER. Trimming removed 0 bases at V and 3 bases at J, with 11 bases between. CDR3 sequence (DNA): TGCGCCAGCAGCCAAGATCGGGTGGTAGACTATGGCTACACCTTC. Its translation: CASSQDRVVDYGYTF.

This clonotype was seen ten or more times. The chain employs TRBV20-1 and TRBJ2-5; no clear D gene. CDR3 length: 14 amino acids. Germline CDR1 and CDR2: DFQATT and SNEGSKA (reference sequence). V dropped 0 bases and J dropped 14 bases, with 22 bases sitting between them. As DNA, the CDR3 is TGCAGTGCTAGAGATGTCAGTTATTCGACGAGCGATTACTTC. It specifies CSARDVSYSTSDYF.

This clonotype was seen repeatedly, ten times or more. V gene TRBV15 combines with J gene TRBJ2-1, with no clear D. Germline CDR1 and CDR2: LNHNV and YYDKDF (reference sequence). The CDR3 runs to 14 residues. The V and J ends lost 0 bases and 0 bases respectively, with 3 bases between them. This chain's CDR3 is CATSRDVSYNEQFF. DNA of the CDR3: TGTGCCACCAGCAGAGATGTCTCCTACAATGAGCAGTTCTTC.

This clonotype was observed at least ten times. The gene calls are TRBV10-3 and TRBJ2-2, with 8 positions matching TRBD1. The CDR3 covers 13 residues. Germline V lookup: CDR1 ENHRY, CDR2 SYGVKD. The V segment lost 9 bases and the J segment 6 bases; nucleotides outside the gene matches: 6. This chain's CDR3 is CAIRTGSSGELFF. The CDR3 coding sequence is TGTGCCATTAGGACAGGGTCCTCCGGGGAGCTGTTTTTT.